The text below deals with one T cell receptor beta chain. Its antigen is still unknown. The input lacks base qualities; no much larger clone sits a single base away. This record comes from a study of blood T cell repertoires in COVID-19 (dated by TCRdb to about 2020). About the investigation overall: Samples covering the acute and convalescent phases of COVID-19 were provided by collaborators in the United States, Italy and Spain. The material from the prospective study consisted of cDNA or gDNA derived from T cells, B-cell-depleted T cells, or PBMCs. Deeply sampled blood TCRbeta repertoires from subjects exposed to, actively infected with, or recovered from COVID-19 were included in the dataset. The repertoires were released in a freely available public database intended as a resource for research on the immune response to SARS-CoV-2. The samples were drawn from the first 160 participants of the ongoing ImmuneRACE study and from 950 to 1,500 subjects provided by 6 global collaborators. Nearly every sample came with metadata listing a de-identified subject ID, COVID-19 status, age in years and sex. HLA class I and class II types, where available, came from metadata supplied by the sample provider rather than from assay-based typing. Results and caveats for the whole study, not just this receptor: Clinical and demographic metadata were provided uncurated, with the amount varying by source and participant.

TCRbeta CDR3 regions were amplified from genomic DNA by means of the immunoSEQ Assay, a bias-controlled multiplex PCR. Regarding the original processing steps: The number of nucleated cells in each sample was estimated from the amplification of reference gene primers within the assay. To quantify the absolute abundance of each unique TCRbeta CDR3 rearrangement, sequence reads were collapsed and filtered. For each sample, productive Simpson clonality was calculated as the square root of Simpson's diversity index over productive rearrangements. TCRdb carries this immuneACCESS record with in-frame sequences only. Its versions omit some clonotypes, under half of them owing to an unresolved V gene in the studies checked, with the rest unexplained. Clonal size and the V and J genes are those of that table, whereas D and trimming came from the DNA. Here the sample has about 95,000 clones; roughly 90% occur a single time. About 3.2% of the sample is held by the ten biggest clonotypes.

The collaborating institutions used their own protocols to collect whole blood in K2EDTA tubes. For TCRbeta analysis, collaborators shipped samples as frozen whole blood, isolated PBMCs, or DNA extracted from either of those sample types. Taken from the germline V gene (reference sequence), the CDR1 and CDR2 loops are MNHNY and SVGAGI. Trimming removed 4 bases from V and 7 bases from J, leaving 13 bases between the germline ends. Its CDR3 holds 13 amino acids, cysteine through phenylalanine. Only the CDR3 portion is preserved as DNA: 39 bases, with reading frame beginning at the first base. This TCR was sampled from a woman aged 70 to 79 with acute or convalescent COVID-19. The sample was peripheral blood. Here the chain combines TRBV6-6 and TRBJ1-2; the best D guess is TRBD1, with 5 bases matching. The CDR3 region: CASSWEGRGGYTF. In nucleotides, the sequence is TGTGCCAGCAGTTGGGAGGGGAGAGGTGGCTACACCTTC.